The T cell receptor (beta chain) under discussion was sequenced for a study of blood T cell repertoires in COVID-19. This CDR3 has 13 residues. Per the germline V gene, CDR1 is LNHDA and CDR2 is SQIVND (reference sequence). The V and J ends lost 7 bases and 5 bases, in that order; junction bases with no gene match: 6. Sequenced by immunoSEQ multiplex PCR; TCRdb stores in-frame clones only, minus some. The data contain under 150,000 clones, approximately 87% of them seen just once; the ten biggest clones take up under 3%. Material: peripheral blood. This chain joins TRBV19 and TRBJ2-3; TRBD2 aligns across 7 bases. The sequence was collected from a man between 45 and 60 years old with active COVID-19. The chain's CDR3 is CASNEWGGDTQYF. The CDR3 bases are TGTGCCAGTAATGAGTGGGGGGGAGATACGCAGTATTTT. Full variable domain (remainder filled in from reference TRBV19 and TRBJ2-3): DGGITQSPKYLFRKEGQNVTLSCEQNLNHDAMYWYRQDPGQGLRLIYYSQIVNDFQKGDIAEGYSVSREKKESFPLTVTSAQKNPTAFYLCASNEWGGDTQYFGPGTRLTVL.